This T cell receptor beta chain was captured by sequencing in a study of T cells in Graves' hyperthyroidism and ophthalmopathy. Many counts were recorded for this clonotype. Regions amplified from RNA transcripts were the TCR beta CDR3 regions. The TCR CDR3 first-round RT-PCR relied on the HTBI primer set. MiXCR, run by TCRdb on the multiplex PCR reads, gives a single entry per CDR3 protein. The sample lists about 580,000 distinct CDR3 sequences, roughly 50% seen once, with roughly 7.7% in the top ten. Germline V gives CDR1 SQVTM, CDR2 ANQGSEA. The CDR3 sequence is 13 residues long. The V gene lost 5 bases and the J gene lost 2 bases, with 12 bases spanning the gap.

The genes are TRBV29-1 and TRBJ1-2; no clear D. The source of this sequence is a woman between 18 and 30 years old with Graves' hyperthyroidism. The sequencing sample was made of peripheral blood or thyroid tissue (not recorded which). The CDR3 spells CSVNSEMNYGYTF. CDR3 DNA sequence: TGCAGCGTTAACAGTGAAATGAACTATGGCTACACCTTC.